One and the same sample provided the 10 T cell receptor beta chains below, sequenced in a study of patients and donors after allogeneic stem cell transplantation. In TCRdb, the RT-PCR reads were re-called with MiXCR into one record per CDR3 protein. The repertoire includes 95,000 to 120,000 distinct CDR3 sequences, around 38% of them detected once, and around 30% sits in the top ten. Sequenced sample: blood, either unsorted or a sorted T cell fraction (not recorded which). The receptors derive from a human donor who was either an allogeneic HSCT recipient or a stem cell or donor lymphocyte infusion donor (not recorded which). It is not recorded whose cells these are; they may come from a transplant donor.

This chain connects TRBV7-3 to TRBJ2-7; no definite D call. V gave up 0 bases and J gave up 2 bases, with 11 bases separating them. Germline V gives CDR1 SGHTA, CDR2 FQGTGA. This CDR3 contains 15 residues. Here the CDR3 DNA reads TGTGCCAGCAGCTTAACCGTTGGCGAGCCCTACGAGCAGTACTTC. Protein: CASSLTVGEPYEQYF. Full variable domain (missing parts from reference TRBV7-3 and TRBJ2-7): GAGVSQTPSNKVTEKGKYVELRCDPISGHTALYWYRQSLGQGPEFLIYFQGTGAADDSGLPNDRFFAVRPEGSVSTLKIQRTERGDSAVYLCASSLTVGEPYEQYFGPGTRLTVT.

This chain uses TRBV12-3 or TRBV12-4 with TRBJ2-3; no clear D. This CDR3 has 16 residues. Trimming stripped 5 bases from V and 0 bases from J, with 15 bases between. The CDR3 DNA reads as TGTGCCAGCAGTCACAGCCGAACCACTAGCACAGATACGCAGTATTTT. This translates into CASSHSRTTSTDTQYF.

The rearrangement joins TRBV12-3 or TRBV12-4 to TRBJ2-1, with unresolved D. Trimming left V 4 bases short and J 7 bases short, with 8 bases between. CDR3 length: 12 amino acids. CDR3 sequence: CASSWGWNEQFF. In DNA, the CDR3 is TGTGCCAGCAGTTGGGGTTGGAATGAGCAGTTCTTC.

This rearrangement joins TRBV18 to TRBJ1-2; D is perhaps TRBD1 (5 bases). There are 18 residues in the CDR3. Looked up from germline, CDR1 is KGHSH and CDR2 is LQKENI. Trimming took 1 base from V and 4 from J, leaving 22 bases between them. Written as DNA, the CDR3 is TGTGCCAGCTCACCACAGGTGTCCGCGGCAGGACATATCTATGGCTACACCTTC. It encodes CASSPQVSAAGHIYGYTF.

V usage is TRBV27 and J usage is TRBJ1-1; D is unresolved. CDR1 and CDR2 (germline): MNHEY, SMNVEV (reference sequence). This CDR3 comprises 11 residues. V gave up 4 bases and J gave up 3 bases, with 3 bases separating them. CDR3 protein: CASSSYTEAFF. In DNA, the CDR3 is TGTGCCAGCAGTTCTTACACTGAAGCTTTCTTT.

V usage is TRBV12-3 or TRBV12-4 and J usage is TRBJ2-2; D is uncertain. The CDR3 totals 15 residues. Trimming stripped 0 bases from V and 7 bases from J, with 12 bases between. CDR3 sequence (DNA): TGTGCCAGCAGTTTAGCAGGGAAGGATGGCGGGGAGCTGTTTTTT. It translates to CASSLAGKDGGELFF.

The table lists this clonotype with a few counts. CDR3 protein: CASGLRGGLNQPQHF. Written as DNA, the CDR3 is TGTGCTAGTGGACTGAGGGGAGGGCTCAATCAGCCCCAGCATTTT. This chain connects TRBV12-5 to TRBJ1-5; possibly TRBD1 for D (5 bases). Per the germline V gene, CDR1 is LGHNT and CDR2 is FRNRAP. V gave up 6 bases and J gave up 3 bases, with 15 bases separating them. The CDR3 loop spans 15 amino acids.

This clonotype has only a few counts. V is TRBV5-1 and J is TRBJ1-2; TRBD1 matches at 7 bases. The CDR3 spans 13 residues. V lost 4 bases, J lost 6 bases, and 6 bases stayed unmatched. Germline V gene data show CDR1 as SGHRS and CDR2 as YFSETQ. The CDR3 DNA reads TGCGCCAGCAGCCTTACAGGGGCGGATGGCTACACCTTC. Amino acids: CASSLTGADGYTF.

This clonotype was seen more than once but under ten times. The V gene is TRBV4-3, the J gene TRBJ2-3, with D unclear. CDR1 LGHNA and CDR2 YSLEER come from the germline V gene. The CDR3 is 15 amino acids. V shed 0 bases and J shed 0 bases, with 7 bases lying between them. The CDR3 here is CASSQEGGSTDTQYF. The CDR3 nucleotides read TGCGCCAGCAGCCAAGAAGGCGGTAGCACAGATACGCAGTATTTT.

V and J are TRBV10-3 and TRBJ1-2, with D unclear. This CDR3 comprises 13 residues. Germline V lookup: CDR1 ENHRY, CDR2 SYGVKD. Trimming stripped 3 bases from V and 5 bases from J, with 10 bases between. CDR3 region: CAISDRAIYGYTF. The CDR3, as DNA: TGTGCCATCAGTGATCGAGCTATTTATGGCTACACCTTC.